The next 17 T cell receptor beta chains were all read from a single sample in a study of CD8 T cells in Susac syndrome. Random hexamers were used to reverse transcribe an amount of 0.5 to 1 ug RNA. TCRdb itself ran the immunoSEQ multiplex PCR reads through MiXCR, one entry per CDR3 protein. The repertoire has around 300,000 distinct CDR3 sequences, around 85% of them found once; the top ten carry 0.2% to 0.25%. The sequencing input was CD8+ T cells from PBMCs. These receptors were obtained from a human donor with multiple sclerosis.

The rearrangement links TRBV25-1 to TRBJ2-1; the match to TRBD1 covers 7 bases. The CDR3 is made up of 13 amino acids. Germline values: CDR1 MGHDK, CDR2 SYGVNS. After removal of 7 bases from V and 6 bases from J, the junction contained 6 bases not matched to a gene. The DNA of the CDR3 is TGTGCCAGCACAACCCCAGGGGGCAATGAGCAGTTCTTC. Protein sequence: CASTTPGGNEQFF. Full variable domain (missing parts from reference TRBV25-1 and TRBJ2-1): EADIYQTPRYLVIGTGKKITLECSQTMGHDKMYWYQQDPGMELHLIHYSYGVNSTEKGDLSSESTVSRIRTEHFPLTLESARPSHTSQYLCASTTPGGNEQFFGPGTRLTVL.

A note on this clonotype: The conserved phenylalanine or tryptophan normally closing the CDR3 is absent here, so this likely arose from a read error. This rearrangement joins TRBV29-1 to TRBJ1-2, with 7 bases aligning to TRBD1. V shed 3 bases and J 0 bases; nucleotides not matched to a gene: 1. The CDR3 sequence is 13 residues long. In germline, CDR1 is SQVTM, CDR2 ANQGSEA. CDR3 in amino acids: CSVEGTANYGYTL. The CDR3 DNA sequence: TGCAGCGTTGAGGGGACAGCTAACTATGGCTACACCCTC.

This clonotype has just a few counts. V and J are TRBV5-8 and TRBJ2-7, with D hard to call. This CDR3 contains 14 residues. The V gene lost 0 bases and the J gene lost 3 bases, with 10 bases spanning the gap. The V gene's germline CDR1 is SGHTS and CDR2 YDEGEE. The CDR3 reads CASSLGGRNYEQYF. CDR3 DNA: TGTGCCAGCAGCTTGGGTGGGCGGAACTACGAGCAGTACTTC.

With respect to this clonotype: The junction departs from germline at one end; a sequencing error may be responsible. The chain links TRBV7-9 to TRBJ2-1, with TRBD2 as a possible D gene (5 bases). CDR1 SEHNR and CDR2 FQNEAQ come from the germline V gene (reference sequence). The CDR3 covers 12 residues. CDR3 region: CASSVQSSPALF. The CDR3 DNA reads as TGTGCCAGCAGCGTCCAGTCTAGCCCGGCCCTCTTC.

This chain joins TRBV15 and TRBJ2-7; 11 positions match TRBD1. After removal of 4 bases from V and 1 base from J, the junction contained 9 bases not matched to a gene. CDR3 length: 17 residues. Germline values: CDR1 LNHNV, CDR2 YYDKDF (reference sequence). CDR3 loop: CATSTGTGGRRSYEQYF. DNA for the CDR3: TGTGCCACCAGCACCGGGACAGGGGGTAGGAGGTCCTACGAGCAGTACTTC.

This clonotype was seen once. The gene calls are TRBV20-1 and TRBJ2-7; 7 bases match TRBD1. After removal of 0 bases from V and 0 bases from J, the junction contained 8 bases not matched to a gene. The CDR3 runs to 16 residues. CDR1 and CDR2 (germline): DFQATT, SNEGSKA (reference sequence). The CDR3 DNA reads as TGCAGTGCTAGAGATCTTTACGGACAGGACTCCTACGAGCAGTACTTC. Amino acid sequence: CSARDLYGQDSYEQYF.

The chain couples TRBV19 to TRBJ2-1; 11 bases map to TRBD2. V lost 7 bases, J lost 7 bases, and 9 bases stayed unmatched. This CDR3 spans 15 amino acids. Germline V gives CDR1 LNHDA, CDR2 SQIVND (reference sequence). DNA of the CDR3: TGTGCCAGTATGGTACTAGCGGGAGCCGTAAATGAGCAGTTCTTC. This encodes CASMVLAGAVNEQFF. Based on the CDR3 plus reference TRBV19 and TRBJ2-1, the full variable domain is DGGITQSPKYLFRKEGQNVTLSCEQNLNHDAMYWYRQDPGQGLRLIYYSQIVNDFQKGDIAEGYSVSREKKESFPLTVTSAQKNPTAFYLCASMVLAGAVNEQFFGPGTRLTVL.

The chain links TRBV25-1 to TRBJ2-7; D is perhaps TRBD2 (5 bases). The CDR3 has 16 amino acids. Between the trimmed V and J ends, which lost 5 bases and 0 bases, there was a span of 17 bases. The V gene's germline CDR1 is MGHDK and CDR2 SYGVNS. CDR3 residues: CASSPTGRRNSYEQYF. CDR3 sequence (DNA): TGTGCCAGCAGTCCGACGGGAAGGCGAAACTCCTACGAGCAGTACTTC.

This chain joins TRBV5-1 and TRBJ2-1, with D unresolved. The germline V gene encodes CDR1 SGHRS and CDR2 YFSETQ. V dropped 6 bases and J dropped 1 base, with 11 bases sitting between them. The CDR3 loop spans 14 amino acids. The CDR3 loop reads CASTSSGSYNEQFF. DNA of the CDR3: TGCGCCAGCACCTCTAGTGGTTCCTACAATGAGCAGTTCTTC.

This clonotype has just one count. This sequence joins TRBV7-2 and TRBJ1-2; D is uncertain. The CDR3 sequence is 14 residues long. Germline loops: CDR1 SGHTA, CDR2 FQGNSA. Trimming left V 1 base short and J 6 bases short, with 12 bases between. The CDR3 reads CASSLVGEGNGYTF. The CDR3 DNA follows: TGTGCCAGCAGCTTAGTTGGGGAGGGTAATGGCTACACCTTC.

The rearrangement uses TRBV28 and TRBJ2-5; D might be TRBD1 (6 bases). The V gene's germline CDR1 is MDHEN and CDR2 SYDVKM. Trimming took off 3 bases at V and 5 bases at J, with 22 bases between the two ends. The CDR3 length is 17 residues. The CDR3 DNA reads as TGTGCCAGCAGTTTCCCACGGGACAAATTAACCGTGGAGACCCAGTACTTC. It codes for CASSFPRDKLTVETQYF.

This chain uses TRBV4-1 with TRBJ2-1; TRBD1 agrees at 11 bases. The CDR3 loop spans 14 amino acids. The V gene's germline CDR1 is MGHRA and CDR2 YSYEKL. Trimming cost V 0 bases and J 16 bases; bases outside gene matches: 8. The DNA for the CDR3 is TGCGCCAGCAGCCAAGAGACCACGGGACAGGGGGGTTTCTTC. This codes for CASSQETTGQGGFF.

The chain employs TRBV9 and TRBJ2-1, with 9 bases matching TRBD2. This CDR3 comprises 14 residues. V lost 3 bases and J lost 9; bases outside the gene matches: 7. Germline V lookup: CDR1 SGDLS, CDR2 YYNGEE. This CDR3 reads CASSGSGSAGEQFF. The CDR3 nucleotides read TGTGCCAGCAGCGGTAGCGGGAGTGCCGGTGAGCAGTTCTTC.

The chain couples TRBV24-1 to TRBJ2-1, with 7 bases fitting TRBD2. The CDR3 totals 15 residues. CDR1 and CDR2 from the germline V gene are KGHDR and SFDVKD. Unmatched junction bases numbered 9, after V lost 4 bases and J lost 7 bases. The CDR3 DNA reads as TGTGCCACCAGTGACCCGCCGGCGGGAGAAAATGAGCAGTTCTTC. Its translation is CATSDPPAGENEQFF.

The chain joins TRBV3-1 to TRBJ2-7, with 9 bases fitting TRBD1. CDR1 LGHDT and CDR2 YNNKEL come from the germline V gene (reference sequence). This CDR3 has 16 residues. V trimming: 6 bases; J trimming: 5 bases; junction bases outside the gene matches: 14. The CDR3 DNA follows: TGTGCCAGCAGGCCTAACCCCGGGACAGGGTCCCACGAGCAGTACTTC. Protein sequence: CASRPNPGTGSHEQYF.

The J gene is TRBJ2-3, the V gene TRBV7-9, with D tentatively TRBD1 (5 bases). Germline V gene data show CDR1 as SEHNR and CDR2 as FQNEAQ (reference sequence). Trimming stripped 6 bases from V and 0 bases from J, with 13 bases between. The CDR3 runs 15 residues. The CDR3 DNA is TGTGCCAGCAGGGCAGGGATTTCTAGCACAGATACGCAGTATTTT. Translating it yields CASRAGISSTDTQYF.

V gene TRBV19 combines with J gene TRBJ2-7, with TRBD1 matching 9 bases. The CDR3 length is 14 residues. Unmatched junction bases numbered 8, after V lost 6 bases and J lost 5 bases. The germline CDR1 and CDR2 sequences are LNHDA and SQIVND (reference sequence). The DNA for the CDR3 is TGTGCCAGTAGCCCGGGACAGGGTTTCCACGAGCAGTACTTC. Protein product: CASSPGQGFHEQYF.